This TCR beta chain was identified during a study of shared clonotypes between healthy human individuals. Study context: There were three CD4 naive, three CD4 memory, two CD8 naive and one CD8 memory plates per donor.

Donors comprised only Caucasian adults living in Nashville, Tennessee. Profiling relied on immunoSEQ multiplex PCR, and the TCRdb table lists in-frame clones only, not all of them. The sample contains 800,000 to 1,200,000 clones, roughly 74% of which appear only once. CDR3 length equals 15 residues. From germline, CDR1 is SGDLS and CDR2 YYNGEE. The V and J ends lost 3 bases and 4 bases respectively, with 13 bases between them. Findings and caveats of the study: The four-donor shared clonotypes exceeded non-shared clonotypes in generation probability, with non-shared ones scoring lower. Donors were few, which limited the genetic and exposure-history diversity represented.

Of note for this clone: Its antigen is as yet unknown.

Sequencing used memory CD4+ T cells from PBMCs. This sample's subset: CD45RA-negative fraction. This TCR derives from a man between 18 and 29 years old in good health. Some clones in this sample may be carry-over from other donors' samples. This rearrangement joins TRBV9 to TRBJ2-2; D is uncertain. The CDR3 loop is CASSGDTRSTGELFF. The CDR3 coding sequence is TGTGCCAGCAGCGGTGACACTCGCTCCACCGGGGAGCTGTTTTTT.